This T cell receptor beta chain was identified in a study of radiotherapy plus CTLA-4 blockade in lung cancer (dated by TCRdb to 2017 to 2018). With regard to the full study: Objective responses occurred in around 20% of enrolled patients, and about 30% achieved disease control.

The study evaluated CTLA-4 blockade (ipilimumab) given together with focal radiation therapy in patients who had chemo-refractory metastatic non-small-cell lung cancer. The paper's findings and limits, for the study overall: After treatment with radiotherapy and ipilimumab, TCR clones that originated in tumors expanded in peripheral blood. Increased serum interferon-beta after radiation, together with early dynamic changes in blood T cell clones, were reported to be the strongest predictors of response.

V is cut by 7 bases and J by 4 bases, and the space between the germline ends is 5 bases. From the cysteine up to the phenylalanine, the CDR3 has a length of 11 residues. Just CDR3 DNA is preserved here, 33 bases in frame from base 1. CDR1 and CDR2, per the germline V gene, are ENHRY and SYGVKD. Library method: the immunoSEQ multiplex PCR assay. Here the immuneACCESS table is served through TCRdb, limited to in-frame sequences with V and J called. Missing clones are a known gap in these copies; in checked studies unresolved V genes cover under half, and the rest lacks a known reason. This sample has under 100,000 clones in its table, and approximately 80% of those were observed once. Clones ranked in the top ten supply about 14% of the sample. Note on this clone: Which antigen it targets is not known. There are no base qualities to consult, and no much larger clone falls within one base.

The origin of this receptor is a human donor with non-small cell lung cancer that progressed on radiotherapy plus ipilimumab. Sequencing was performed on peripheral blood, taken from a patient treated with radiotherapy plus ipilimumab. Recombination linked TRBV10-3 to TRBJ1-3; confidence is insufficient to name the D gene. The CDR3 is CAITQGNTIYF. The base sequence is TGTGCCATCACGCAGGGAAACACCATATATTTT.